The sequence of this T cell receptor beta chain was determined in a study of cytomegalovirus exposure and HLA in healthy donors. Donors were drawn from the roughly 130-subject validation cohort, separate from the roughly 700-subject first cohort. Germline CDR1 is LNHNV and CDR2 is YYDKDF (reference sequence). This CDR3 has 14 amino acids. V was clipped by 5 bases and J by 5 bases, with 15 bases between them. This clone was seen only a few times. Clones were read by immunoSEQ multiplex PCR, and TCRdb kept only the in-frame ones, dropping some. The sample has 55,000 to 75,000 clones; approximately 96% are singletons.

The V and J genes are TRBV15 and TRBJ2-5; maybe TRBD2 (5 bases). The TCR originated in a man younger than 30 in good health and CMV-seropositive. Sequencing used PBMCs. The CDR3 protein is CATSSERYQETQYF. CDR3 DNA: TGTGCCACCAGCTCAGAGCGGTATCAGGAGACCCAGTACTTC.